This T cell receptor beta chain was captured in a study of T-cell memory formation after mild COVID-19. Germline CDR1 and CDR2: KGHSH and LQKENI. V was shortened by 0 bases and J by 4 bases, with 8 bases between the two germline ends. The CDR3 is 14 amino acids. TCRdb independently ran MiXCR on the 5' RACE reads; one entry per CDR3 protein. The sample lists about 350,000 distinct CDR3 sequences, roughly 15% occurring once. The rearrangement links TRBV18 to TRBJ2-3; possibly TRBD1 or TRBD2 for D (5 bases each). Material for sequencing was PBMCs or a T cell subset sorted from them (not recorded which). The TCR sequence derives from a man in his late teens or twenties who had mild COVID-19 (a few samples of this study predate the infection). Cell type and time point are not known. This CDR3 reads CASSPPGTPDTQYF. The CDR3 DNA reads TGTGCCAGCTCACCACCCGGGACGCCAGATACGCAGTATTTT.